These T cell receptor beta chains were read from a single sample in a study of Graves' ophthalmopathy and Graves' hyperthyroidism. TCRdb analysed the multiplex PCR reads with MiXCR anew, one entry per CDR3 protein. The sample holds 200,000 to 250,000 distinct CDR3 sequences; about 22% are singletons and the top ten take roughly 44%. Sequencing was done on a sample of peripheral blood. The origin of the receptors is a woman between 45 and 65 years old with Graves' ophthalmopathy. CDR3s include the opening cysteine and the closing phenylalanine or tryptophan. Each record gives: D gene, V gene, clone size, J gene, CDR3 DNA, CDR3 protein. The D gene is left open where the match is weak. The size field is filled for only some rows; it gives once, few, many or a size class.

>TRBD2|TRBV10-1|many|TRBJ2-2
TGCGCCAGCAGTGAGGGACTAGGTCCGACCGGGGAGCTGTTTTTT
CASSEGLGPTGELFF
>TRBD2|TRBV7-2|few|TRBJ2-7
TGTGCCAGCAGCCCACGTAGCGGGGGCGCGTACGAGCAGTACTTC
CASSPRSGGAYEQYF
>NA|TRBV12-3/TRBV12-4|many|TRBJ1-5
TGTGCCAGCAGTCCGCGGAGACAGCCCCAGCATTTT
CASSPRRQPQHF
>TRBD2|TRBV4-1|many|TRBJ2-5
TGCGCCAGCAGCCACCCTCGGACTAGCGGGAGGGAAGAGACCCAGTACTTC
CASSHPRTSGREETQYF
>TRBD1|TRBV18|many|TRBJ2-7
TGTGCCAGCTCACCACCGACAGGGGGCTCCTACGAGCAGTACTTC
CASSPPTGGSYEQYF
>NA|TRBV12-3/TRBV12-4|many|TRBJ1-5
TGTGCCAGCAGTTACCTCCTAAATCAGCCCCAGCATTTT
CASSYLLNQPQHF
>NA|TRBV6-1|NA|TRBJ2-4
TGTGCCAGCAGTGCGACTAGTGTGGGAAACATTCAGTACTTC
CASSATSVGNIQYF
>NA|TRBV11-2|many|TRBJ1-5
TGTGCCAGCAGCTTAGAAGCAGGGCCCTATCAGCCCCAGCATTTT
CASSLEAGPYQPQHF
>NA|TRBV28|many|TRBJ2-7
TGTGCCAGCAGTCGATACGAGCAGTACTTC
CASSRYEQYF
>NA|TRBV19|NA|TRBJ2-7
TGTGCCAGTAGTATCAGTCCGGGACGCAACTACGAGCAGTACTTC
CASSISPGRNYEQYF
>NA|TRBV6-2/TRBV6-3|many|TRBJ2-7
TGTGCCAGCAGACTATTATCCTCCTACGAGCAGTACTTC
CASRLLSSYEQYF
>NA|TRBV10-3|many|TRBJ1-2
TGTGCCATCAGTGGTCCAAGGTTAGATGGCTACACCTTC
CAISGPRLDGYTF
>NA|TRBV27|few|TRBJ1-1
TGTGCCAGCAGTAGCCCGAGGGGTGGCGTGAACACTGAAGCTTTCTTT
CASSSPRGGVNTEAFF
>NA|TRBV12-3/TRBV12-4|many|TRBJ1-1
TGTGCCAGCATCAAAGGTGTCTCTGCTTTCTTT
CASIKGVSAFF
>NA|TRBV5-1|NA|TRBJ1-1
TGCGCCAGCAGCTTGGGGTGGCGGATGAACACTGAAGCTTTCTTT
CASSLGWRMNTEAFF